This TCR beta chain was retrieved from a study of blood T cell repertoires in COVID-19. Looking at the study overall: Both acute and convalescent COVID-19 samples were obtained from the United States, Italy and Spain. T cells, B-cell-depleted T cells, or PBMCs provided the cDNA or gDNA that served as material.

Germline V gives CDR1 SEHNR, CDR2 FQNEAQ (reference sequence). V dropped 8 bases and J dropped 1 base, with 17 bases sitting between them. The CDR3 covers 15 residues. The authors' processing: Quantification of nucleated cells was approximated via reference gene primer amplification. Method: immunoSEQ multiplex PCR; TCRdb's copy keeps in-frame clones and lacks some. The DNA gave D and trimming, while V, J and clone size come from that table. The sample lists about 36,000 clones; roughly 84% were seen once. The sequence derives from a human donor in a cohort sampled during active COVID-19. The chain has TRBV7-9 and TRBJ2-5, with D possibly TRBD2 on 5 matching bases. Source material: peripheral blood. CDR3 amino acids: CASGPSGLAQETQYF. DNA of the CDR3: TGTGCCAGCGGTCCTAGTGGGCTAGCCCAAGAGACCCAGTACTTC.